This T cell receptor (beta chain) was obtained from a study of cytomegalovirus exposure and HLA in healthy donors. The PCR ran on 60 Vbeta and 13 Jbeta primers. Some clones are missing from TCRdb's copy, which holds only in-frame ones; the method was immunoSEQ multiplex PCR. The top ten hold about 16% of the sample, which has 120,000 or so clones, 70% to 80% seen once. From germline, CDR1 is SGHTA and CDR2 FQGNSA. Trimming cost V 3 bases and J 0 bases; bases outside gene matches: 4. The CDR3 extends over 16 amino acids. Sequences were obtained from PBMCs. The TCR originated in a man aged 45-65 years in good health and CMV-seropositive. V usage is TRBV7-2 and J usage is TRBJ2-1; 8 nucleotides match TRBD1. CDR3 in DNA: TGTGCCAGCAGCTTCTGGACAGGGAGCTCCTACAATGAGCAGTTCTTC. Amino acid sequence: CASSFWTGSSYNEQFF.